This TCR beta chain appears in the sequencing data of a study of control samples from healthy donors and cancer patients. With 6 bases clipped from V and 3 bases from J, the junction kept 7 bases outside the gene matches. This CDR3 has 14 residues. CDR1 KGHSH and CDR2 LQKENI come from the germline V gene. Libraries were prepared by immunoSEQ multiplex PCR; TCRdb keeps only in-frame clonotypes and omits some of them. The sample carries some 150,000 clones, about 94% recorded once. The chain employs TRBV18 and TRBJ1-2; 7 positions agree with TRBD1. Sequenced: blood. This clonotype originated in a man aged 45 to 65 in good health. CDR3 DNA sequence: TGTGCCAGCTCCGCGGGGACAGTCGACTATGGCTACACCTTC. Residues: CASSAGTVDYGYTF.